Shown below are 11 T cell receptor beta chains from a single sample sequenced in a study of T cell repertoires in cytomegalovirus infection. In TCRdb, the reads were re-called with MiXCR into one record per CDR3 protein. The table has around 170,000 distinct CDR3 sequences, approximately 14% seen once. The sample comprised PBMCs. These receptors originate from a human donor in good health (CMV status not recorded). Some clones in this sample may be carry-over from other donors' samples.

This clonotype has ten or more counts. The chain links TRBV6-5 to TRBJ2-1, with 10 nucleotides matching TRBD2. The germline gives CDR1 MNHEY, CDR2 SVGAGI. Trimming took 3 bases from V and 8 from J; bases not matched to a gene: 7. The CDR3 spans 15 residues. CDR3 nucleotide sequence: TGTGCCAGCAGTTATCAGCGGGGGGGATACCATGAGCAGTTCTTC. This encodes CASSYQRGGYHEQFF.

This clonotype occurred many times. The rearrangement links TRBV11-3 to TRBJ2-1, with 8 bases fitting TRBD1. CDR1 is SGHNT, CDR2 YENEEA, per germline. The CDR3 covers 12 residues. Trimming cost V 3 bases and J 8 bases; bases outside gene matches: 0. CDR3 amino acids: CASSLTGDEQFF. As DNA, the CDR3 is TGTGCCAGCAGCTTGACAGGGGATGAGCAGTTCTTC.

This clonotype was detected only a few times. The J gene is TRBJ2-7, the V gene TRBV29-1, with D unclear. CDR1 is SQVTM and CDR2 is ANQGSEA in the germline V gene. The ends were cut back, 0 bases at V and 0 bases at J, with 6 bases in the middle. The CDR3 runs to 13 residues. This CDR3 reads CSVEDYSSYEQYF. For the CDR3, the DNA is TGCAGCGTTGAAGATTACAGCTCCTACGAGCAGTACTTC.

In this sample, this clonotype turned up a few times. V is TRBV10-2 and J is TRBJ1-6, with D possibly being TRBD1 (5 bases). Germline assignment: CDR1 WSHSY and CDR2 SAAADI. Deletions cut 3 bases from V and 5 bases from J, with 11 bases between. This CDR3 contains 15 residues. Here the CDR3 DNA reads TGCGCCAGCAGTGATGGGGGTAACGATAATTCACCCCTCCACTTT. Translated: CASSDGGNDNSPLHF.

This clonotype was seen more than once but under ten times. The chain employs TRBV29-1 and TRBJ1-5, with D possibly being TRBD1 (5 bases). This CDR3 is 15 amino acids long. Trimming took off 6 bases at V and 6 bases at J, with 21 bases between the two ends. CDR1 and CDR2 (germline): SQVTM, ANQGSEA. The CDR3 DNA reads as TGCAGCGTCGCCGAAACAAGGGGATTGGGTCAGCCCCAGCATTTT. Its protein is CSVAETRGLGQPQHF.

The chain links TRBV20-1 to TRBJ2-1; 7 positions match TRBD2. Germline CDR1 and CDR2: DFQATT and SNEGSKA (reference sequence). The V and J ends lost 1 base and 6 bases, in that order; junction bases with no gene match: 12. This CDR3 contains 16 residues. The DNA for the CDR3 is TGCAGTGCTAGAGCCTCTAGCGGCATTCTGACCAATGAGCAGTTCTTC. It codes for CSARASSGILTNEQFF.

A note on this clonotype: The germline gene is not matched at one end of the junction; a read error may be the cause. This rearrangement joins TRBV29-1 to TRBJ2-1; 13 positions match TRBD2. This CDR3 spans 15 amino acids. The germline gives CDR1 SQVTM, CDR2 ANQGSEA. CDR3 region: CSVEGTSGSRDEQLF. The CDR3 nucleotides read TGCAGCGTTGAAGGGACTAGCGGGAGTAGGGATGAGCAGCTCTTC.

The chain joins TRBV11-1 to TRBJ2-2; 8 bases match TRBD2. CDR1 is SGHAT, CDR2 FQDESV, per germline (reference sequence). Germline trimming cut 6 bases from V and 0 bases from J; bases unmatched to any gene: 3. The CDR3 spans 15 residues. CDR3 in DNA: TGTGCCAGCAGGGGACTAGGGGCGAACACCGGGGAGCTGTTTTTT. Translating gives CASRGLGANTGELFF.

CDR3 loop: CASSLARPGTDTQYF. The CDR3 DNA reads as TGCGCCAGCAGCTTGGCCCGCCCTGGAACAGATACGCAGTATTTT. V and J are TRBV5-1 and TRBJ2-3; D uncertain. V was trimmed by 0 bases and J by 3 bases, leaving 11 bases between them. CDR1 and CDR2 from the germline V gene are SGHRS and YFSETQ. There are 15 residues in the CDR3. Drawing the rest from reference TRBV5-1 and TRBJ2-3, the complete variable domain is KAGVTQTPRYLIKTRGQQVTLSCSPISGHRSVSWYQQTPGQGLQFLFEYFSETQRNKGNFPGRFSGRQFSNSRSEMNVSTLELGDSALYLCASSLARPGTDTQYFGPGTRLTVL.

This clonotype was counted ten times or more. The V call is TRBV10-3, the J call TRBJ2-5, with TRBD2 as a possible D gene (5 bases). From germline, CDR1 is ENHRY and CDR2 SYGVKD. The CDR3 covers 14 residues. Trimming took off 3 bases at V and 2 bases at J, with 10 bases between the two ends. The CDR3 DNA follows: TGTGCCATCAGTGATCCACGAGGGCAAGAGACCCAGTACTTC. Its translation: CAISDPRGQETQYF.

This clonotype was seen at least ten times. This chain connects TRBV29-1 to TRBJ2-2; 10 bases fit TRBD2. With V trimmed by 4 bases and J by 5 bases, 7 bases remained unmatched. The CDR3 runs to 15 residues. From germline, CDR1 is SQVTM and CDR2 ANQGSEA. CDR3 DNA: TGCAGCGTTGGGACTTTAGCGGGGGGAACCGGGGAGCTGTTTTTT. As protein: CSVGTLAGGTGELFF.